Listed here are 18 T cell receptor beta chains from one sample, sequenced in a study of T cells in localized non-small cell lung cancer. Sequencing was performed with immunoSEQ multiplex PCR; in TCRdb, only in-frame clones are kept and a portion is missing. The sample holds around 2,500 clones, about a third seen once. Here the sequenced sample was lung tumor tissue, taken before any cancer treatment. The receptor source for this set is a female donor over 55 with stage II lung adenocarcinoma.

This clone is termed medium-sized. The V call is TRBV9, the J call TRBJ2-4; unclear D gene. V lost 0 bases, J lost 5 bases, and 9 bases lay in between. The CDR3 spans 14 residues. From germline, CDR1 is SGDLS and CDR2 YYNGEE. CDR3 sequence (DNA): TGTGCCAGCAGCGTAGGAATAGACGAAAACATTCAGTACTTC. It is translated as CASSVGIDENIQYF. Looking up the rest from reference TRBV9 and TRBJ2-4 gives the full variable domain: DSGVTQTPKHLITATGQRVTLRCSPRSGDLSVYWYQQSLDQGLQFLIQYYNGEERAKGNILERFSAQQFPDLHSELNLSSLELGDSALYFCASSVGIDENIQYFGAGTRLSVL.

The V gene is TRBV4-1, the J gene TRBJ2-2, with D possibly being TRBD1 or TRBD2 (6 bases each). Trimming took off 9 bases at V and 6 bases at J, with 20 bases between the two ends. CDR3 length: 15 amino acids. The germline CDR1 and CDR2 sequences are MGHRA and YSYEKL. CDR3 in amino acids: CASSLRGAGSGELFF. The CDR3 coding sequence is TGCGCCAGTTCCTTGAGGGGGGCAGGATCCGGGGAGCTGTTTTTT.

In its sample, this clone ranks as medium-sized. The rearrangement uses TRBV10-3 and TRBJ1-4; tentatively, D is TRBD1 (5 bases). Germline V gene sequence: CDR1 ENHRY, CDR2 SYGVKD. CDR3 length: 15 residues. Trimming pared 0 bases from V and 10 bases from J, leaving 15 bases between. In DNA, the CDR3 is TGTGCCATCAGTGAGTCGAACCAGCTGGGGGGAAAACTGTTTTTT. Translation: CAISESNQLGGKLFF.

This clone was seen a handful of times. V gene TRBV5-1 combines with J gene TRBJ1-1; D remains ambiguous. The CDR3 sequence is 17 residues long. CDR1 is SGHRS and CDR2 is YFSETQ in the germline V gene. V was trimmed by 3 bases and J by 1 base, leaving 19 bases between them. CDR3 amino acids: CASSSFSAGLTNTEAFF. The CDR3 DNA sequence: TGCGCCAGCAGCTCGTTTTCTGCGGGGTTGACGAACACTGAAGCTTTCTTT.

This clone was counted only a few times. This rearrangement joins TRBV5-1 to TRBJ2-2, with D perhaps being TRBD1 or TRBD2 (6 bases each). With 4 bases removed from V and 2 bases from J, the gap between germline ends came to 12 bases. The CDR3 runs to 15 residues. Germline V gene lookup returns CDR1 SGHRS and CDR2 YFSETQ. The CDR3 DNA follows: TGCGCCAGCAGCGGGGGGACAACCAACACCGGGGAGCTGTTTTTT. Its protein is CASSGGTTNTGELFF. The whole variable domain, filled in from reference TRBV5-1 and TRBJ2-2, reads KAGVTQTPRYLIKTRGQQVTLSCSPISGHRSVSWYQQTPGQGLQFLFEYFSETQRNKGNFPGRFSGRQFSNSRSEMNVSTLELGDSALYLCASSGGTTNTGELFFGEGSRLTVL.

This clone was seen a handful of times. The rearrangement joins TRBV19 to TRBJ2-7, with a possible D match to TRBD2 (7 bases). Germline V gene data show CDR1 as LNHDA and CDR2 as SQIVND (reference sequence). Deletions cut 5 bases from V and 6 bases from J, with 14 bases between. The CDR3 loop spans 13 amino acids. The CDR3, as DNA: TGTGCCAGTAGTTCTTACAGGGAGGGCGAGCAGTACTTC. Translating it yields CASSSYREGEQYF.

The chain is built from TRBV28 and TRBJ1-5; the D gene is possibly TRBD1 (6 bases). CDR3 size: 12 residues. Per the germline V gene, CDR1 is MDHEN and CDR2 is SYDVKM. With 10 bases removed from V and 1 base from J, the gap between germline ends came to 8 bases. CDR3 sequence (DNA): TGTGCCACCACAGGGAGCAATCAGCCCCAGCATTTT. It translates to CATTGSNQPQHF.

This chain connects TRBV10-2 to TRBJ1-2, with D possibly TRBD1 on 5 matching bases. Trimming shortened V by 1 base and J by 2 bases, and 14 bases separated the two germline ends. Germline CDR1 and CDR2: WSHSY and SAAADI. The CDR3 covers 16 residues. CDR3 sequence reads: CASSEFPQGLNYGYTF. The CDR3 DNA reads TGCGCCAGCAGTGAGTTCCCTCAGGGTCTGAACTATGGCTACACCTTC.

This clone was seen a few times. The V and J genes are TRBV9 and TRBJ1-4, with 9 positions matching TRBD1. The CDR3 loop spans 15 amino acids. The J segment lost 5 bases and the V segment lost 2 bases, leaving 4 bases of the junction unmatched. CDR1 and CDR2 from the germline V gene are SGDLS and YYNGEE. The CDR3 loop is CASSVLGQGNEKLFF. CDR3 coding DNA: TGTGCCAGCAGCGTCCTTGGACAGGGGAATGAAAAACTGTTTTTT.

This clone was seen a handful of times. The chain joins TRBV9 to TRBJ1-5; D gene ambiguous. Trimming left V 4 bases short and J 2 bases short, with 10 bases between. The germline V gene has CDR1 SGDLS and CDR2 YYNGEE. CDR3 length: 14 residues. Here the CDR3 DNA reads TGTGCCAGCAGCAGGAGCATGGGCAATCAGCCCCAGCATTTT. Protein product: CASSRSMGNQPQHF.

The rearrangement links TRBV19 to TRBJ1-1; D remains unclear. V was shortened by 5 bases and J by 4 bases, with 14 bases between the two germline ends. Germline CDR1 and CDR2: LNHDA and SQIVND (reference sequence). The CDR3 length is 14 residues. CDR3 sequence: CASSQGWTPTEAFF. As DNA, the CDR3 is TGTGCCAGTAGTCAAGGTTGGACCCCCACTGAAGCTTTCTTT.

This clone was detected only once. The chain joins TRBV19 to TRBJ1-2; D call uncertain. The CDR3 covers 15 residues. V was trimmed by 0 bases and J by 0 bases, leaving 8 bases between them. Germline CDR1 and CDR2: LNHDA and SQIVND (reference sequence). CDR3 residues: CASSIEIGTNYGYTF. The CDR3 DNA sequence: TGTGCCAGTAGTATAGAAATCGGCACTAACTATGGCTACACCTTC.

This clone was counted a few times. This CDR3 is CASRGQGVNQPQHF. The CDR3 DNA reads TGTGCCAGCCGGGGACAGGGGGTGAATCAGCCCCAGCATTTT. The V call is TRBV19, the J call TRBJ1-5, with 11 bases fitting TRBD1. Losses at the gene ends were 9 bases for V and 4 bases for J; bases not matched to a gene: 5. Germline lookup yields CDR1 LNHDA and CDR2 SQIVND (reference sequence). The CDR3 covers 14 residues. Drawing the rest from reference TRBV19 and TRBJ1-5, the complete variable domain is DGGITQSPKYLFRKEGQNVTLSCEQNLNHDAMYWYRQDPGQGLRLIYYSQIVNDFQKGDIAEGYSVSREKKESFPLTVTSAQKNPTAFYLCASRGQGVNQPQHFGDGTRLSIL.

V and J are TRBV28 and TRBJ1-2; tentative D call: TRBD1 (6 bases). The V gene lost 3 bases and the J gene lost 0 bases, with 11 bases spanning the gap. Germline values: CDR1 MDHEN, CDR2 SYDVKM. CDR3 length equals 15 residues. Here the CDR3 DNA reads TGTGCCAGCAGTTTTCTCCAGGGGACTAACTATGGCTACACCTTC. Residues: CASSFLQGTNYGYTF.

This clone came up a few times. The rearrangement uses TRBV11-1 and TRBJ2-2; 11 nucleotides agree with TRBD1. Trimming took 5 bases from V and 5 from J; bases not matched to a gene: 7. The CDR3 sequence is 16 residues long. The germline gives CDR1 SGHAT, CDR2 FQDESV (reference sequence). The CDR3 loop reads CASSQVGTGGTGELFF. As DNA, the CDR3 is TGTGCCAGCAGCCAAGTCGGGACAGGGGGTACCGGGGAGCTGTTTTTT. The complete variable domain, with remaining parts taken from reference TRBV11-1 and TRBJ2-2, reads EAEVAQSPRYKITEKSQAVAFWCDPISGHATLYWYRQILGQGPELLVQFQDESVVDDSQLPKDRFSAERLKGVDSTLKIQPAELGDSAMYLCASSQVGTGGTGELFFGEGSRLTVL.

The sample holds a few counts of this clone. In nucleotides, the CDR3 is TGCAGCGTTACGTTCTCCACAGGGGGAGGCGAGCAGTACTTC. Encoded protein: CSVTFSTGGGEQYF. The chain is built from TRBV29-1 and TRBJ2-7, with 8 bases aligning to TRBD1. After removal of 5 bases from V and 6 bases from J, the junction contained 12 bases not matched to a gene. The CDR3 loop spans 14 amino acids. The germline V gene encodes CDR1 SQVTM and CDR2 ANQGSEA.

The V call is TRBV9, the J call TRBJ2-3; TRBD2 aligns across 12 bases. The CDR3 contains 17 residues. The V segment lost 5 bases and the J segment 4 bases; nucleotides outside the gene matches: 11. CDR1 SGDLS and CDR2 YYNGEE come from the germline V gene. CDR3 in DNA: TGTGCCAGCAGGATTCCGTGGACTAGCGGGGTCCCAGATACGCAGTATTTT. The encoded protein is CASRIPWTSGVPDTQYF.

A few counts support this clone. The chain joins TRBV11-3 to TRBJ2-1, with D tentatively TRBD1 (5 bases). The CDR3 is 14 amino acids. V lost 4 bases to trimming and J lost 5 bases, with 12 bases between them. Germline V gives CDR1 SGHNT, CDR2 YENEEA. Here the CDR3 reads CASSSRQGDNEQFF. The CDR3 nucleotides read TGTGCCAGCAGCTCACGTCAGGGCGACAATGAGCAGTTCTTC.